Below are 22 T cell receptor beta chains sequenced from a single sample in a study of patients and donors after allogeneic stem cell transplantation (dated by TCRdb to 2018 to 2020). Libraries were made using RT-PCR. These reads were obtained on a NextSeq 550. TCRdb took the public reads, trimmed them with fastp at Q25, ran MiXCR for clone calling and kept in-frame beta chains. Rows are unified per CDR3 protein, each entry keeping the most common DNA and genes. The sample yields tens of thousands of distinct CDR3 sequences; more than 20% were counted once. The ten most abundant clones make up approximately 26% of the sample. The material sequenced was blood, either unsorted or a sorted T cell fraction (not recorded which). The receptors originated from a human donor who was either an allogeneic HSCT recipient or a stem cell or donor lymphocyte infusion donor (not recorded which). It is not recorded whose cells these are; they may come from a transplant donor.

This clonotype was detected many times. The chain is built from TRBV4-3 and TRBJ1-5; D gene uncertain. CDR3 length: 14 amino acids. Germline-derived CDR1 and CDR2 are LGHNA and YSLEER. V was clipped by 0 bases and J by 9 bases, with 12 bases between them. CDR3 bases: TGCGCCAGCAGCCAAGATAAGCTCTCCCGGCCCCAGCATTTT. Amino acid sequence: CASSQDKLSRPQHF.

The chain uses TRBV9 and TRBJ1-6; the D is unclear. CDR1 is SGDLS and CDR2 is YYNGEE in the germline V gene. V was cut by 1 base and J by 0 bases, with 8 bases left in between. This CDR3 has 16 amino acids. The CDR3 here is CASSVRESSYNSPLHF. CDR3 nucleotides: TGTGCCAGCAGCGTAAGGGAGAGCTCCTATAATTCACCCCTCCACTTT. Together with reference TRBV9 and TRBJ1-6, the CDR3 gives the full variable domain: DSGVTQTPKHLITATGQRVTLRCSPRSGDLSVYWYQQSLDQGLQFLIQYYNGEERAKGNILERFSAQQFPDLHSELNLSSLELGDSALYFCASSVRESSYNSPLHFGNGTRLTVT.

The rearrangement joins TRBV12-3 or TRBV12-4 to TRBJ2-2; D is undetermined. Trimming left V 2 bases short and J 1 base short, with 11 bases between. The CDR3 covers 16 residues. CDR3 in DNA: TGTGCCAGCAGTTTAAACCAGCGCGTGAACACCGGGGAGCTGTTTTTT. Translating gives CASSLNQRVNTGELFF.

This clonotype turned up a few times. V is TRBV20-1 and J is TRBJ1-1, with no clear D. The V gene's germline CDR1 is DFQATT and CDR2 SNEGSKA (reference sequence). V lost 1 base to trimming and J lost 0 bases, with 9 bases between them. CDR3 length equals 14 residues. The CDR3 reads CSARGPIVNTEAFF. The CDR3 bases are TGCAGTGCTAGAGGGCCGATAGTGAACACTGAAGCTTTCTTT.

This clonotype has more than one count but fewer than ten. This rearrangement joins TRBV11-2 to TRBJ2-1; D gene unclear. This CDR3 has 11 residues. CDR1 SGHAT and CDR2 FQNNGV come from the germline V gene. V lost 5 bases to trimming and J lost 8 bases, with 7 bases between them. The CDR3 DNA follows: TGTGCCAGCAGCCCTTACTATGAGCAGTTCTTC. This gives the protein CASSPYYEQFF.

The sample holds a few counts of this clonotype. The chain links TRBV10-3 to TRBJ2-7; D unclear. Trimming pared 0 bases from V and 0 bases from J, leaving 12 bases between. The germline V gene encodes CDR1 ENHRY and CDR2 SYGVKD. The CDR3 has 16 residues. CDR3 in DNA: TGTGCCATCAGTGAGTCGTCGTTCGGCGGCTCCTACGAGCAGTACTTC. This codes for CAISESSFGGSYEQYF.

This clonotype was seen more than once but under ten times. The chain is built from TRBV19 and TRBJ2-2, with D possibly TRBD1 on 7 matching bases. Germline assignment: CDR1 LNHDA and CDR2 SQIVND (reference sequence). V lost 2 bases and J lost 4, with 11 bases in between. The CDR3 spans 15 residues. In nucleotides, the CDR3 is TGTGCCAGTAGTATATCAGGGGGAGGCACCGGGGAGCTGTTTTTT. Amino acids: CASSISGGGTGELFF. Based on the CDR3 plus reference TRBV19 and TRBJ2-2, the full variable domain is DGGITQSPKYLFRKEGQNVTLSCEQNLNHDAMYWYRQDPGQGLRLIYYSQIVNDFQKGDIAEGYSVSREKKESFPLTVTSAQKNPTAFYLCASSISGGGTGELFFGEGSRLTVL.

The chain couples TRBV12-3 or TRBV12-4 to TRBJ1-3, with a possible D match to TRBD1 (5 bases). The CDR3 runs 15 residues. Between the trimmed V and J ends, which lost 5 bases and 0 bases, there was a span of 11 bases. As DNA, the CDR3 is TGTGCCAGCAGTCACGGACATCTCTCTGGAAACACCATATATTTT. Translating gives CASSHGHLSGNTIYF.

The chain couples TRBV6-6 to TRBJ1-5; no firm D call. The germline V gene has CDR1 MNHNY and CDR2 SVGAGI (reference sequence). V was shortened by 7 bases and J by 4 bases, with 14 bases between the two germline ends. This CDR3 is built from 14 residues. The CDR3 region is CASNLRAPNQPQHF. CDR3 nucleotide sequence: TGTGCCAGCAATCTCCGGGCGCCAAATCAGCCCCAGCATTTT.

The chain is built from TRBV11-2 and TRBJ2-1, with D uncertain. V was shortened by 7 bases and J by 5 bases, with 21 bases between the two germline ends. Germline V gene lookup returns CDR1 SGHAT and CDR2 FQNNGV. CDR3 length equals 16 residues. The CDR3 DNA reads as TGTGCCAGCACCTCAGGCCCCCGGCAGAGCAACAATGAGCAGTTCTTC. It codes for CASTSGPRQSNNEQFF.

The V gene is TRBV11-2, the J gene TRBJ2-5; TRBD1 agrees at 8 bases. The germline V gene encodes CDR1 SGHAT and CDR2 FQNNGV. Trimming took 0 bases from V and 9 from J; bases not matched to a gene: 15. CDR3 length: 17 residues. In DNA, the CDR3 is TGTGCCAGCAGCTTAGATCTTCTCCTTGGACAGGGCCAGGCCCAGTACTTC. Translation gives CASSLDLLLGQGQAQYF.

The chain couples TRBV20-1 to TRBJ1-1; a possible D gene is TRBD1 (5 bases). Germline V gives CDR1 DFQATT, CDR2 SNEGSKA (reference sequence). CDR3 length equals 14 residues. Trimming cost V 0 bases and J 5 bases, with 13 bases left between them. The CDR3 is CSAREDRGVTEAFF. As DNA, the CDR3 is TGCAGTGCTAGAGAGGATAGGGGTGTGACTGAAGCTTTCTTT.

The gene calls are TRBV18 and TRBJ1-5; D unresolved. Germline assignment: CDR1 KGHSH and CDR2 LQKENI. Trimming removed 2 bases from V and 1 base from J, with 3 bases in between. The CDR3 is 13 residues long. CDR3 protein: CASSPTSNQPQHF. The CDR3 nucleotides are TGTGCCAGCTCACCAACGAGCAATCAGCCCCAGCATTTT.

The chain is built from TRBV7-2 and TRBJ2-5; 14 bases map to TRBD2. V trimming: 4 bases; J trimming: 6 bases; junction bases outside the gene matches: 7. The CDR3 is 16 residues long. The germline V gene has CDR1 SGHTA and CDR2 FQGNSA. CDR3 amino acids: CASSSGLAGDSKTQYF. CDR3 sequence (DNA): TGTGCCAGCAGCTCGGGACTAGCGGGGGATTCGAAGACCCAGTACTTC.

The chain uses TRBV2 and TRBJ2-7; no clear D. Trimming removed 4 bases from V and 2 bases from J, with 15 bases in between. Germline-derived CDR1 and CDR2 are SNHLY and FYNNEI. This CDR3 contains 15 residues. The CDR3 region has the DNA TGTGCCAGCAGTGCCCTAGAAAGCGTAGCCTACGAGCAGTACTTC. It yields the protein CASSALESVAYEQYF.

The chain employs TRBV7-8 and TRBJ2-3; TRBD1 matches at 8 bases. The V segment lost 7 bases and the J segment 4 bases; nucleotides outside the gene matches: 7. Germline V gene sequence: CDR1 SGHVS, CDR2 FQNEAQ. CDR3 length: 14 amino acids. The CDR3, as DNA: TGTGCCAGCATACGACAGGGGCTATCAGATACGCAGTATTTT. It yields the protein CASIRQGLSDTQYF.

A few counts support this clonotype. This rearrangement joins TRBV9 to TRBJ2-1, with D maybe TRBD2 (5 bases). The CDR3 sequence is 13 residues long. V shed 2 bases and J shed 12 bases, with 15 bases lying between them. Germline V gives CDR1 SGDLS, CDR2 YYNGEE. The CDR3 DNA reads TGTGCCAGCAGCGTGGTAAGCGGCTTGGGGCAGTTCTTC. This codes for CASSVVSGLGQFF.

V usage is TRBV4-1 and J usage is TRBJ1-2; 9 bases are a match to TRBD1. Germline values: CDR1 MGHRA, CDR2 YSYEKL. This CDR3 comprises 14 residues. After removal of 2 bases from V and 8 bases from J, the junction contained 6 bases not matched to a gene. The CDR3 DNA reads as TGCGCCAGCAGCCAAAACAGGGGGCAAATCGGCTACACCTTC. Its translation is CASSQNRGQIGYTF.

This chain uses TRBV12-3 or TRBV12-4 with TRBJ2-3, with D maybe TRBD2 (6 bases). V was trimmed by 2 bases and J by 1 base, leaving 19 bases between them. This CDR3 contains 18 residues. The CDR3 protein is CASSLRLWGWRGTDTQYF. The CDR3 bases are TGTGCCAGCAGTTTACGGCTTTGGGGGTGGAGGGGCACAGATACGCAGTATTTT.

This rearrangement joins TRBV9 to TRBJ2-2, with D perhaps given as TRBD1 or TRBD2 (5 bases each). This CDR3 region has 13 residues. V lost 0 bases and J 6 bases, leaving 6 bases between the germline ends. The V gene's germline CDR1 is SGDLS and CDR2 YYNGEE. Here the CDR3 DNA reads TGTGCCAGCAGCGTAGCGGGGCCCGGGGAGCTGTTTTTT. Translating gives CASSVAGPGELFF.

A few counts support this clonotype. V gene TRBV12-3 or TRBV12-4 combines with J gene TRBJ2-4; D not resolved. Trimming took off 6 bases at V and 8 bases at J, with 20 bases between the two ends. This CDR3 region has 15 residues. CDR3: CASRRFTREGDIQYF. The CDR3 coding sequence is TGTGCCAGCAGACGCTTTACAAGGGAAGGCGACATTCAGTACTTC.

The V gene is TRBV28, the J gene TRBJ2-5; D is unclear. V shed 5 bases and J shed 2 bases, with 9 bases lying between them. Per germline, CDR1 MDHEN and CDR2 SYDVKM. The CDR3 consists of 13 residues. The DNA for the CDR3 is TGTGCCAGCAGTGACTTGATGCAAGAGACCCAGTACTTC. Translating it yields CASSDLMQETQYF.